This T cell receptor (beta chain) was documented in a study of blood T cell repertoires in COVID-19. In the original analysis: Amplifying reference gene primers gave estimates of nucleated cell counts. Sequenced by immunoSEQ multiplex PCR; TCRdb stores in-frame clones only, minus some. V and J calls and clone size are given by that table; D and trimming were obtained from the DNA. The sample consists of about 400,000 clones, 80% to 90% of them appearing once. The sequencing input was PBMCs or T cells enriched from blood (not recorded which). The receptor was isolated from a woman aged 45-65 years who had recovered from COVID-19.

Written as DNA, the CDR3 is TGTGCCAGCAGTTACAGGGGGGGTGAAAAACTGTTTTTT. Its translation is CASSYRGGEKLFF. The chain couples TRBV2 to TRBJ1-4, with TRBD1 matching 8 bases. The trim removed 5 bases at V and 7 bases at J, leaving 3 bases unmatched. CDR3 size: 13 residues. The germline gives CDR1 SNHLY, CDR2 FYNNEI.